A single sample is the source of the 20 T cell receptor beta chains below, sequenced in a study of T cell repertoires in cytomegalovirus infection. Each CDR3 protein gets one entry after TCRdb re-called the reads with MiXCR. The sample contains approximately 750,000 distinct CDR3 sequences, less than 40% of which appear only once. The specimen sequenced was PBMCs. Receptors originate from a human donor in good health (CMV status not recorded). Some clones in this sample may be carry-over from other donors' samples.

At least ten counts were recorded for this clonotype. This clone may be a read error of a much larger clone one base away. The genes are TRBV7-6 and TRBJ1-1; TRBD1 might be the D (6 bases). CDR1 is SGHVS, CDR2 FNYEAQ, per germline. The CDR3 totals 14 residues. Trimming stripped 1 base from V and 1 base from J, with 7 bases between. CDR3 sequence reads: CASSLEQGNTEAFF. In DNA form, the CDR3 reads TGTGCCAGCAGCTTAGAACAGGGGAACACTGAAGCTTTCTTT.

The chain joins TRBV20-1 to TRBJ1-3, with 8 bases that match TRBD1. CDR3 size: 17 residues. V lost 3 bases to trimming and J lost 0 bases; unmatched junction nucleotides: 10. CDR1 is DFQATT and CDR2 is SNEGSKA in the germline V gene (reference sequence). CDR3 coding DNA: TGCAGTGCTAGGGGAAGAACAGGGGGACTCTCTGGAAACACCATATATTTT. Protein sequence: CSARGRTGGLSGNTIYF.

Points on this clonotype: The junction differs from germline at one of its ends, possibly a read error. DNA of the CDR3: TGTGCCAGCAGCAGACTCCGCGAGTCCGAGCATTACTTC. The encoded protein is CASSRLRESEHYF. This chain joins TRBV6-1 and TRBJ2-7; D is undetermined. Germline V gene data show CDR1 as MNHNS and CDR2 as SASEGT. This CDR3 is built from 13 residues.

This clonotype has a handful of counts. The chain employs TRBV7-2 and TRBJ2-7; a weak D match, TRBD1 (5 bases). Between the trimmed V and J ends, which lost 5 bases and 0 bases, there was a span of 11 bases. This CDR3 has 14 residues. Germline V CDR1 and CDR2: SGHTA, FQGNSA. The CDR3 DNA is TGTGCCAGCAGCCGACAGTGGAGCTCCTACGAGCAGTACTTC. Translating gives CASSRQWSSYEQYF. Looking up the rest from reference TRBV7-2 and TRBJ2-7 gives the full variable domain: GAGVSQSPSNKVTEKGKDVELRCDPISGHTALYWYRQSLGQGLEFLIYFQGNSAPDKSGLPSDRFSAERTGGSVSTLTIQRTQQEDSAVYLCASSRQWSSYEQYFGPGTRLTVT.

This clonotype was seen a few times. This CDR3 is CASSLRTVSNQPQHF. In DNA form, the CDR3 reads TGTGCCAGCAGCTTGCGGACAGTTAGCAATCAGCCCCAGCATTTT. The V gene is TRBV5-6, the J gene TRBJ1-5; the D gene is possibly TRBD1 (6 bases). Trimming removed 1 base at V and 0 bases at J, with 8 bases between. The CDR3 extends over 15 amino acids. From germline, CDR1 is SGHDT and CDR2 YYEEEE.

This clonotype was recorded a few times. This sequence joins TRBV4-1 and TRBJ1-6; tentative D call: TRBD1 (6 bases). With 4 bases removed from V and 5 bases from J, the gap between germline ends came to 18 bases. Germline V gene sequence: CDR1 MGHRA, CDR2 YSYEKL. The CDR3 loop spans 17 amino acids. CDR3 nucleotide sequence: TGCGCCAGCAGCCGGATCCCGCCTAAGGGGGATAATTCACCCCTCCACTTT. Protein sequence: CASSRIPPKGDNSPLHF.

V is TRBV28 and J is TRBJ1-4, with 7 bases lining up with TRBD1. There are 12 residues in the CDR3. Per the germline V gene, CDR1 is MDHEN and CDR2 is SYDVKM. DNA for the CDR3: TGTGCTACCAAGGACAGGCCTGGAGTTCTGTTTTTT. This codes for CATKDRPGVLFF.

This clonotype was found a few times. The chain combines TRBV28 with TRBJ1-2, with 7 bases aligning to TRBD1. V dropped 1 base and J dropped 4; count of bases not matched to a gene: 12. The CDR3 covers 17 residues. From germline, CDR1 is MDHEN and CDR2 SYDVKM. The CDR3 bases are TGTGCCAGCAGTTTATCGGCTTTAGGGGGCTCGGTCTATGGCTACACCTTC. It is translated as CASSLSALGGSVYGYTF.

The chain joins TRBV10-3 to TRBJ1-6, with 9 bases lining up with TRBD1. With 2 bases clipped from V and 5 bases from J, the junction kept 7 bases outside the gene matches. Germline CDR1 reads ENHRY; CDR2 reads SYGVKD. This CDR3 region has 17 residues. The DNA for the CDR3 is TGTGCCATCAGTGAGCGACAAGGACAGGGGAATAATTCACCCCTCCACTTT. Its protein is CAISERQGQGNNSPLHF.

CDR3 loop: CSASGRPATNEKLFF. CDR3 nucleotides: TGCAGTGCTAGCGGACGGCCCGCAACTAATGAAAAACTGTTTTTT. The J gene is TRBJ1-4, the V gene TRBV20-1; D remains unclear. The V gene's germline CDR1 is DFQATT and CDR2 SNEGSKA (reference sequence). Trimming cost V 3 bases and J 0 bases, with 11 bases left between them. The CDR3 runs 15 residues.

This clonotype appeared a few times. This chain links TRBV11-2 with TRBJ2-1; D remains unclear. Germline V gene lookup returns CDR1 SGHAT and CDR2 FQNNGV. The CDR3 sequence is 15 residues long. The V and J ends lost 1 base and 2 bases respectively, with 9 bases between them. The CDR3 region is CASSLAPSAYNEQFF. CDR3 sequence (DNA): TGTGCCAGCAGCTTAGCGCCCTCTGCCTACAATGAGCAGTTCTTC. Using reference TRBV11-2 and TRBJ2-1 for the parts outside the CDR3, the full variable domain is EAGVAQSPRYKIIEKRQSVAFWCNPISGHATLYWYQQILGQGPKLLIQFQNNGVVDDSQLPKDRFSAERLKGVDSTLKIQPAKLEDSAVYLCASSLAPSAYNEQFFGPGTRLTVL.

The chain is built from TRBV28 and TRBJ1-5, with 10 bases identical to TRBD1. This CDR3 contains 18 residues. Germline values: CDR1 MDHEN, CDR2 SYDVKM. V lost 6 bases to trimming and J lost 1 base; unmatched junction nucleotides: 12. The CDR3 region has the DNA TGTGCCAGCAGCTTAGGGACAGGGGCGACTATCAGCAATCAGCCCCAGCATTTT. It translates to CASSLGTGATISNQPQHF.

This clonotype is medium-sized in the sample. The rearrangement joins TRBV6-1 to TRBJ2-4; TRBD2 matches 7 bases. CDR1 and CDR2 (germline): MNHNS, SASEGT. The length of the CDR3 is 15 residues. The V and J ends lost 1 base and 0 bases, in that order; junction bases with no gene match: 0. The CDR3 reads CASSEGEGAKNIQYF. CDR3 DNA sequence: TGTGCCAGCAGTGAAGGGGAGGGAGCCAAAAACATTCAGTACTTC.

The chain combines TRBV19 with TRBJ2-2; tentative D call: TRBD2 (5 bases). Germline V gene sequence: CDR1 LNHDA, CDR2 SQIVND (reference sequence). V gave up 3 bases and J gave up 1 base, with 9 bases separating them. The CDR3 consists of 15 residues. The CDR3 DNA is TGTGCCAGTAGTATGAACGGGATGAACACCGGGGAGCTGTTTTTT. Its protein is CASSMNGMNTGELFF.

The sample holds a few counts of this clonotype. The chain joins TRBV11-2 to TRBJ2-5; no definite D call. Trimming pared 1 base from V and 5 bases from J, leaving 11 bases between. This CDR3 is built from 14 residues. The germline gives CDR1 SGHAT, CDR2 FQNNGV. The DNA for the CDR3 is TGTGCCAGCAGCTTAGTATTTCGGCCGGAGACCCAGTACTTC. Protein sequence: CASSLVFRPETQYF.

The J gene is TRBJ2-1, the V gene TRBV7-2; D remains ambiguous. Trimming removed 1 base at V and 5 bases at J, with 3 bases between. Germline loops: CDR1 SGHTA, CDR2 FQGNSA. The CDR3 is 12 amino acids. The CDR3 spells CASSLDDNEQFF. DNA of the CDR3: TGTGCCAGCAGCTTAGACGACAATGAGCAGTTCTTC.

This clonotype came up a few times. The rearrangement links TRBV20-1 to TRBJ2-1; 8 bases agree with TRBD2. Germline values: CDR1 DFQATT, CDR2 SNEGSKA (reference sequence). J gave up 0 bases and V 7 bases, and 8 bases lay outside the gene matches. CDR3 length equals 15 residues. CDR3 protein: CSVNTGTSSYNEQFF. CDR3 nucleotides: TGCAGTGTTAACACCGGGACTAGCTCCTACAATGAGCAGTTCTTC.

This clonotype was counted only a few times. The chain joins TRBV20-1 to TRBJ1-1; 7 bases are a match to TRBD1. With 5 bases clipped from V and 4 bases from J, the junction kept 10 bases outside the gene matches. This CDR3 is built from 14 residues. The V gene's germline CDR1 is DFQATT and CDR2 SNEGSKA (reference sequence). Written as DNA, the CDR3 is TGCAGTGCTGGACACAGGGGTGAGGGCACTGAAGCTTTCTTT. Protein sequence: CSAGHRGEGTEAFF.

The chain combines TRBV5-6 with TRBJ2-1, with D possibly being TRBD2 (6 bases). CDR3 length: 18 amino acids. The V gene lost 0 bases and the J gene lost 7 bases, with 23 bases spanning the gap. Germline V gene lookup returns CDR1 SGHDT and CDR2 YYEEEE. The CDR3 DNA reads as TGTGCCAGCAGCTTGGATTTATTGGGCAGACGGGGGAGAAATGAGCAGTTCTTC. It codes for CASSLDLLGRRGRNEQFF. Drawing the rest from reference TRBV5-6 and TRBJ2-1, the complete variable domain is DAGVTQSPTHLIKTRGQQVTLRCSPKSGHDTVSWYQQALGQGPQFIFQYYEEEERQRGNFPDRFSGHQFPNYSSELNVNALLLGDSALYLCASSLDLLGRRGRNEQFFGPGTRLTVL.

This clonotype appeared a few times. The gene calls are TRBV29-1 and TRBJ2-2; D gene ambiguous. Germline V gene sequence: CDR1 SQVTM, CDR2 ANQGSEA. CDR3 size: 11 residues. V gave up 7 bases and J gave up 6 bases, with 9 bases separating them. The CDR3 DNA sequence: TGCAGCGCCGTGGCCGCCGGGGAGCTGTTTTTT. Translating gives CSAVAAGELFF.